The sequence of this T cell receptor (beta chain) was determined in a study of OX40 agonist ivuxolimab in advanced cancers. Study at large: Partial responses were seen in three patients, one with hepatocellular carcinoma and two with cutaneous melanoma.

No patient had autoimmune disease or received systemic immunosuppression. Only in-frame clones appear in the TCRdb table, and some are missing; sequencing was by immunoSEQ multiplex PCR. The sample carries tens of thousands of clones, about 85% recorded once. Per the germline V gene, CDR1 is MNHNS and CDR2 is SASEGT. The CDR3 contains 14 residues. Trimming pared 2 bases from V and 7 bases from J, leaving 12 bases between. Study-level findings and limits: In general, CD8+ T cells held more expanded clones than CD4+ did, on average. Low normalized clonal expansion also occurred in some nonresponding patients.

On this clone: What it recognizes is unknown.

V and J are TRBV6-1 and TRBJ1-5, with D perhaps matching TRBD1 (5 bases). The sample here was CD4+ or CD8+ T cells sorted from blood, taken in a trial of the OX40 agonist ivuxolimab. The source is an adult with an advanced solid tumor such as melanoma, head and neck, liver or kidney cancer. The CDR3 DNA sequence: TGTGCCAGCAGTGAACAGCCCCGGGACCAGCCCCAGCATTTT. Protein product: CASSEQPRDQPQHF.